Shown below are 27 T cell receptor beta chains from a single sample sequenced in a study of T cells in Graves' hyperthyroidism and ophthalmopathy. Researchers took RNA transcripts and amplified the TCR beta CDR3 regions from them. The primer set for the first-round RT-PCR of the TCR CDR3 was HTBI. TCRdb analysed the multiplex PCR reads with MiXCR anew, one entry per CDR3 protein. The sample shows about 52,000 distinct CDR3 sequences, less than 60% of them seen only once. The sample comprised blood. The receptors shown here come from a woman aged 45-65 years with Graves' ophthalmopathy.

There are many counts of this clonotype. CDR3 region: CSASDRGSLDTQYF. DNA of the CDR3: TGCAGTGCTTCCGACAGGGGGTCATTAGATACGCAGTATTTT. The chain uses TRBV20-1 and TRBJ2-3; 9 bases match TRBD1. Germline V gene data show CDR1 as DFQATT and CDR2 as SNEGSKA (reference sequence). J was trimmed by 5 bases and V by 5 bases; bases with no gene match: 8. The CDR3 contains 14 residues.

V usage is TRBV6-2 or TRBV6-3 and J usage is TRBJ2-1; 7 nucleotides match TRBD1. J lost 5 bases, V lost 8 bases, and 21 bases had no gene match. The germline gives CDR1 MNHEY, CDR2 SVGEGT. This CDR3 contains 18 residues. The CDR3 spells CASSLSGTVPFSNNEQFF. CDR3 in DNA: TGTGCCAGCTCATTGTCCGGGACAGTCCCCTTTTCGAACAATGAGCAGTTCTTC.

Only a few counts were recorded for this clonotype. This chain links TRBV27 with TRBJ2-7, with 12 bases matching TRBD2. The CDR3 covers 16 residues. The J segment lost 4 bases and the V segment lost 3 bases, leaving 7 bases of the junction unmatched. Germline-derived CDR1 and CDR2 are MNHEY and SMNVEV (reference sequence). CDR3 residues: CASSLVTSGGLYEQYF. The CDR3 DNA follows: TGTGCCAGCAGTTTGGTCACTAGCGGGGGGTTGTACGAGCAGTACTTC.

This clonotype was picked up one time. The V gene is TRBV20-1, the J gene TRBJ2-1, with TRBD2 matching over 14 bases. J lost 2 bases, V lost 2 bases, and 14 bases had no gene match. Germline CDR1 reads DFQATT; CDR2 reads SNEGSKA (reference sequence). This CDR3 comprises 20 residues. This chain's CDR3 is CSARLARGTSGSDPYNEQFF. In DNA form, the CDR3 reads TGCAGTGCTAGACTAGCACGCGGGACTAGCGGGAGCGACCCCTACAATGAGCAGTTCTTC.

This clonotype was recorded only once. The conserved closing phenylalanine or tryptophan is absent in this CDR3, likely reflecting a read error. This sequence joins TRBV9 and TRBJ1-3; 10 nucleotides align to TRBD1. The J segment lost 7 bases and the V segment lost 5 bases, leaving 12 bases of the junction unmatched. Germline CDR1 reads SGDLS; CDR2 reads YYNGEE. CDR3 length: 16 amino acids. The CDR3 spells CASSVAPTGGFNTIYV. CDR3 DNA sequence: TGTGCCAGCAGTGTTGCTCCGACAGGGGGCTTTAACACCATATATGTT.

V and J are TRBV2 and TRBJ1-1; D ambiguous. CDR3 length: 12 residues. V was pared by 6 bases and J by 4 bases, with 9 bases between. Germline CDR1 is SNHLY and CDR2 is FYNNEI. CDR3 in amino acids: CASRRTSTEAFF. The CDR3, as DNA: TGTGCCAGCAGAAGGACTAGCACTGAAGCTTTCTTT.

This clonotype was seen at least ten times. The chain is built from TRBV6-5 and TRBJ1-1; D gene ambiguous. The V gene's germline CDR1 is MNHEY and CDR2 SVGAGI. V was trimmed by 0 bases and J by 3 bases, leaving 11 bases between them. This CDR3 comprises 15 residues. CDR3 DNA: TGTGCCAGCAGTTACTCGCGATCTGCGGACACTGAAGCTTTCTTT. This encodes CASSYSRSADTEAFF.

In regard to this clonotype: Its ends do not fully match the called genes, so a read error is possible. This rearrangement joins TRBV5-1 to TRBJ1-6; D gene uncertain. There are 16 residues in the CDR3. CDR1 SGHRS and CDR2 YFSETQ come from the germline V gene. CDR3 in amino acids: CAGTQRTDSYNSPLRF. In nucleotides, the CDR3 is TGCGCCGGCACCCAAAGAACGGACTCCTATAATTCACCCCTCCGCTTT.

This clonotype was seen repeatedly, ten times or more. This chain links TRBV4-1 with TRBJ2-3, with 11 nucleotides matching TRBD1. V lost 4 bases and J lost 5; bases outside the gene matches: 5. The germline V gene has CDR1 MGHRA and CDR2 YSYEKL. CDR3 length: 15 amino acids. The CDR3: CASSLEGQGVDTQYF. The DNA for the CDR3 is TGCGCCAGCAGCCTAGAGGGACAGGGGGTAGATACGCAGTATTTT.

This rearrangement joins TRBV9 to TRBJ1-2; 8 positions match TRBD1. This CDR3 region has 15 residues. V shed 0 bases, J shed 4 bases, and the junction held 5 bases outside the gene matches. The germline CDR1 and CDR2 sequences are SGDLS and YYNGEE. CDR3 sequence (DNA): TGTGCCAGCAGCGTAGGGGGGGGGACAGGCTATGGCTACACCTTC. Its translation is CASSVGGGTGYGYTF.

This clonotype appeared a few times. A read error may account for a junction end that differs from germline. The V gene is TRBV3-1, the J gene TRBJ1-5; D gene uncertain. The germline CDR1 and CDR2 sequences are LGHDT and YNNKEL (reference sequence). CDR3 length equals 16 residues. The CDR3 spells CAKRRGQIVSNQPQHF. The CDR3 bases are TGCGCTAAGCGACGCGGGCAGATTGTGAGCAATCAGCCCCAGCATTTT.

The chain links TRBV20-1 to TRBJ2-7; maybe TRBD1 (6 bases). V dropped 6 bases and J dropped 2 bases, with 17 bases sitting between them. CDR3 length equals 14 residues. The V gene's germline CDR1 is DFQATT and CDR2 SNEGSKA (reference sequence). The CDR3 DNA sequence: TGCAGTGCCACCCGGGACAAACAACCCTACGAGCAGTACTTC. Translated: CSATRDKQPYEQYF.

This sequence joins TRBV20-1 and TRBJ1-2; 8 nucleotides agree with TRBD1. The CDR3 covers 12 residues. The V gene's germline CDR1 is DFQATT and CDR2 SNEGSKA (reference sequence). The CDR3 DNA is TGCAGCCCCGGGACAGGTACCTATGGCTACACCTTC. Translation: CSPGTGTYGYTF.

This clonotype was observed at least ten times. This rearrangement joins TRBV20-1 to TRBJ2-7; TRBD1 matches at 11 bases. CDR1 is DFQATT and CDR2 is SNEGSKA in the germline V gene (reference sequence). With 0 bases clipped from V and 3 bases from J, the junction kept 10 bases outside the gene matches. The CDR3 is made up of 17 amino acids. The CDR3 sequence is CSARDWVMGTGGYEQYF. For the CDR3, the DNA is TGCAGTGCTAGAGATTGGGTAATGGGGACAGGGGGCTACGAGCAGTACTTC.

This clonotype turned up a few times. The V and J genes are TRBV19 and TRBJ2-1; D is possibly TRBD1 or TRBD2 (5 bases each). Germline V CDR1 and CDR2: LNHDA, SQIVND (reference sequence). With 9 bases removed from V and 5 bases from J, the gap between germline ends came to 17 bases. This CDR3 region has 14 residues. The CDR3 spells CASSPGRTDNEQFF. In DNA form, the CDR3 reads TGTGCCAGCTCACCGGGACGGACGGACAATGAGCAGTTCTTC.

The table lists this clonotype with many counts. The CDR3 sequence: CASSQGSTVEQYF. The CDR3 DNA follows: TGTGCCAGCAGCCAAGGGTCGACTGTCGAGCAGTACTTC. J is TRBJ2-7 and V is TRBV3-1; D is unresolved. Germline V gives CDR1 LGHDT, CDR2 YNNKEL (reference sequence). The CDR3 runs to 13 residues. V gave up 1 base and J gave up 6 bases, with 10 bases separating them.

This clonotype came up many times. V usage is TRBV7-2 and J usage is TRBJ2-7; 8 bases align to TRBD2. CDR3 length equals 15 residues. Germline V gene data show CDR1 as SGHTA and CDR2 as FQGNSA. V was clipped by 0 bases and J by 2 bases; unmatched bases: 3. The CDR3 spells CASSLASGETYEQYF. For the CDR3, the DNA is TGTGCCAGCAGCTTAGCTAGCGGGGAAACCTACGAGCAGTACTTC.

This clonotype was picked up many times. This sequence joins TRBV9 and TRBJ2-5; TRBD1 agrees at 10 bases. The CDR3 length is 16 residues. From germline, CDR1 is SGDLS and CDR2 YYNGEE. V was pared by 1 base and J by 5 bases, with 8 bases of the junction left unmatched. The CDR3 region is CASSVYATGGVETQYF. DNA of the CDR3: TGTGCCAGCAGCGTATATGCGACAGGGGGCGTGGAGACCCAGTACTTC.

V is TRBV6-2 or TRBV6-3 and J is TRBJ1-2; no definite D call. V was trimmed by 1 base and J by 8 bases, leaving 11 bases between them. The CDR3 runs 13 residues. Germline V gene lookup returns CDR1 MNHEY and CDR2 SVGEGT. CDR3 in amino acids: CASSYLGGRGYTF. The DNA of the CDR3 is TGTGCCAGCAGTTACTTGGGCGGGAGGGGCTACACCTTC.

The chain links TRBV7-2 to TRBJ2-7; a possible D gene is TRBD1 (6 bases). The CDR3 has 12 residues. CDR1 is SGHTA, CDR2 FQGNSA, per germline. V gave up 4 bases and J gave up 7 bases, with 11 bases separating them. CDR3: CASSSQGREQYF. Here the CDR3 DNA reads TGTGCCAGCAGCTCCCAGGGGCGGGAGCAGTACTTC.

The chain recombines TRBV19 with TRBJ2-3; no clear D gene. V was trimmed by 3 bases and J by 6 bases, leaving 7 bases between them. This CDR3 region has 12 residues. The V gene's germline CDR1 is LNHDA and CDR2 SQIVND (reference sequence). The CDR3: CASSISWDTQYF. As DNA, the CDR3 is TGTGCCAGTAGTATCTCTTGGGATACGCAGTATTTT.

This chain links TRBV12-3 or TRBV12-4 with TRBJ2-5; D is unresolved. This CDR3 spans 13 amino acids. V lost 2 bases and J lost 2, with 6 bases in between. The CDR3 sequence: CASSLPGQETQYF. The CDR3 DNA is TGTGCCAGCAGTTTACCCGGGCAAGAGACCCAGTACTTC.

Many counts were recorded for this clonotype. CDR3 sequence (DNA): TGCAGTCCCTCCCGCAGGGCGTACAATGAGCAGTTCTTC. Its translation is CSPSRRAYNEQFF. V usage is TRBV20-1 and J usage is TRBJ2-1; D possibly corresponds to TRBD1 (5 bases). Germline-derived CDR1 and CDR2 are DFQATT and SNEGSKA (reference sequence). Trimming removed 8 bases at V and 4 bases at J, with 15 bases between. CDR3 length: 13 amino acids.

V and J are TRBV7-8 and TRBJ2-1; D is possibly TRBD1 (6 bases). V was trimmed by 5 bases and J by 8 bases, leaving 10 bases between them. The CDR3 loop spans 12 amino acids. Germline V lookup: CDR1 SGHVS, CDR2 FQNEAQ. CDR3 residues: CASSPGAHEQFF. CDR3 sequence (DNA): TGTGCCAGCAGCCCAGGGGCCCATGAGCAGTTCTTC.

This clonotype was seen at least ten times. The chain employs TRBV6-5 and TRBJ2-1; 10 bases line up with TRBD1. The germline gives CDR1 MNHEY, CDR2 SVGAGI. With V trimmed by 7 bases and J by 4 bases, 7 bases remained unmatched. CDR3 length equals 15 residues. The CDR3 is CASTLDRGVYNEQFF. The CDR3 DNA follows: TGTGCCAGCACCCTGGACAGGGGGGTATACAATGAGCAGTTCTTC.

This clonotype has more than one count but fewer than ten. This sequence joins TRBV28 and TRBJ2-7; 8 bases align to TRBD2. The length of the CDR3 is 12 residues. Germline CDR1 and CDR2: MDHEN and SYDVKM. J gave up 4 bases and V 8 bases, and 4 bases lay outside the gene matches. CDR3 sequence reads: CASREGAYEQYF. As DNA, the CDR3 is TGTGCCAGCCGGGAGGGAGCTTACGAGCAGTACTTC.

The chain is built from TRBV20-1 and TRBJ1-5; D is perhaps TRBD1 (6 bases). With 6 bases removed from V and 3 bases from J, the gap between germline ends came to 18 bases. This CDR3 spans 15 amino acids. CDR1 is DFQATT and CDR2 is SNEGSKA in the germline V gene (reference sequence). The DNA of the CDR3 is TGCAGTGCCAACACAGAGACAGGAGTCAATCAGCCCCAGCATTTT. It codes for CSANTETGVNQPQHF.